What follows are 30 T cell receptor beta chains derived from one specimen sequenced in a study of T cell repertoires in cytomegalovirus infection (dated by TCRdb to between 2018 and 2021). TCRdb records Illumina HiSeq 1500 as the sequencer. Through fastp at Q25 and MiXCR, TCRdb rebuilt clones from the public reads, retaining in-frame beta chains. Every distinct CDR3 protein forms one entry, paired with its most common genes and DNA. This sample holds roughly 150,000 distinct CDR3 sequences; 20% to 25% were observed only once. About a tenth of the sample is taken by the ten largest. Sequencing was done on a sample of PBMCs. The receptors were gathered from a human donor in good health (CMV status not recorded). Some clones in this sample may be carry-over from other donors' samples.

The chain recombines TRBV10-3 with TRBJ2-6, with 9 bases that match TRBD1. This CDR3 is 17 amino acids long. With 11 bases clipped from V and 4 bases from J, the junction kept 15 bases outside the gene matches. Per germline, CDR1 ENHRY and CDR2 SYGVKD. In nucleotides, the CDR3 is TGTGCCGCCAATCCCGGGACAGGGTTCTACGGGGCCAACGTCCTGACTTTC. Translated: CAANPGTGFYGANVLTF.

The chain joins TRBV28 to TRBJ1-2, with 7 bases identical to TRBD1. This CDR3 contains 13 residues. Germline V gene lookup returns CDR1 MDHEN and CDR2 SYDVKM. The J segment lost 8 bases and the V segment lost 6 bases, leaving 9 bases of the junction unmatched. The CDR3 sequence: CASRTGLENGYTF. For the CDR3, the DNA is TGTGCCAGCAGGACAGGGCTAGAGAACGGCTACACCTTC.

The rearrangement links TRBV6-5 to TRBJ1-2; D not certain. The CDR3 covers 13 residues. CDR1 is MNHEY and CDR2 is SVGAGI in the germline V gene. The ends were cut back, 6 bases at V and 8 bases at J, with 16 bases in the middle. CDR3 DNA sequence: TGTGCCAGCAGAACCGGGGTGGGAGGGGGCTACACCTTC. It codes for CASRTGVGGGYTF.

The V gene is TRBV7-9, the J gene TRBJ2-1; D possibly corresponds to TRBD2 (5 bases). V was shortened by 2 bases and J by 9 bases, with 14 bases between the two germline ends. The CDR3 length is 14 residues. From germline, CDR1 is SEHNR and CDR2 FQNEAQ (reference sequence). The CDR3 DNA reads as TGTGCCAGCAGCTTAACCACTAACGAGGGTGAGCAGTTCTTC. This translates into CASSLTTNEGEQFF.

The table lists this clonotype with a few counts. The chain couples TRBV5-1 to TRBJ2-1, with 11 bases identical to TRBD2. Per germline, CDR1 SGHRS and CDR2 YFSETQ. The CDR3 runs 16 residues. V shed 4 bases and J 5 bases; nucleotides not matched to a gene: 8. The chain's CDR3 is CASSKRGLADNNEQFF. CDR3 sequence (DNA): TGCGCCAGCAGCAAGAGGGGACTAGCGGATAACAATGAGCAGTTCTTC.

There are a few counts of this clonotype. The genes are TRBV15 and TRBJ2-1, with a tentative D call TRBD2 (6 bases). This CDR3 has 12 amino acids. CDR1 and CDR2 (germline): LNHNV, YYDKDF (reference sequence). The V end was cut by 3 bases, the J end by 10 bases, with 10 bases between. The CDR3 sequence is CATSRGGHEQFF. The CDR3 DNA reads TGTGCCACCAGCAGGGGAGGACACGAGCAGTTCTTC.

This clonotype was found a few times. The chain carries TRBV6-2 or TRBV6-3 and TRBJ2-7; 11 bases map to TRBD2. The CDR3 contains 14 residues. With V trimmed by 8 bases and J by 2 bases, 5 bases remained unmatched. From germline, CDR1 is MNHEY and CDR2 SVGEGT. CDR3 protein: CASGLAGVTYEQYF. In nucleotides, the CDR3 is TGTGCCAGCGGACTAGCGGGCGTAACCTACGAGCAGTACTTC.

The V gene is TRBV7-8, the J gene TRBJ2-2, with D possibly matching TRBD1 (5 bases). This CDR3 region has 13 residues. V lost 5 bases, J lost 6 bases, and 10 bases lay in between. Germline CDR1 reads SGHVS; CDR2 reads FQNEAQ. CDR3 amino acids: CASSGRVSGELFF. CDR3 nucleotides: TGTGCCAGCAGCGGCAGGGTTTCCGGGGAGCTGTTTTTT.

This clonotype was found a few times. The chain employs TRBV5-1 and TRBJ2-1, with D hard to call. Germline CDR1 is SGHRS and CDR2 is YFSETQ. This CDR3 has 14 residues. V lost 0 bases to trimming and J lost 4 bases, with 8 bases between them. The CDR3 sequence is CASSLGQVYNEQFF. The CDR3 DNA is TGCGCCAGCAGCTTGGGGCAGGTGTACAATGAGCAGTTCTTC.

The sample holds a few counts of this clonotype. The chain carries TRBV7-6 and TRBJ1-1; TRBD1 agrees at 7 bases. Germline V gene data show CDR1 as SGHVS and CDR2 as FNYEAQ. V dropped 1 base and J dropped 5; count of bases not matched to a gene: 7. CDR3 size: 15 residues. The CDR3 coding sequence is TGTGCCAGCAGCTTAGGAACAGGGGATGAGACTGAAGCTTTCTTT. This translates into CASSLGTGDETEAFF.

This chain uses TRBV7-6 with TRBJ2-1; TRBD2 matches at 11 bases. V lost 4 bases, J lost 4 bases, and 6 bases stayed unmatched. CDR3 size: 16 residues. Germline CDR1 SGHVS, CDR2 FNYEAQ. The CDR3 sequence is CASSSLAGETYNEQFF. The CDR3 coding sequence is TGTGCCAGCAGCTCACTAGCGGGAGAGACTTACAATGAGCAGTTCTTC. Based on the CDR3 plus reference TRBV7-6 and TRBJ2-1, the full variable domain is GAGVSQSPRYKVTKRGQDVALRCDPISGHVSLYWYRQALGQGPEFLTYFNYEAQQDKSGLPNDRFSAERPEGSISTLTIQRTEQRDSAMYRCASSSLAGETYNEQFFGPGTRLTVL.

This clonotype showed up just a few times. V gene TRBV6-5 combines with J gene TRBJ1-1, with D maybe TRBD1 (6 bases). The V end was cut by 6 bases, the J end by 7 bases, with 12 bases between. Germline CDR1 and CDR2: MNHEY and SVGAGI. The CDR3 covers 12 residues. This chain's CDR3 is CASREQGSEAFF. CDR3 in DNA: TGTGCCAGCAGGGAACAGGGTAGTGAAGCTTTCTTT.

The chain couples TRBV5-1 to TRBJ2-2; no definite D call. Trimming removed 3 bases from V and 2 bases from J, with 8 bases in between. The CDR3 totals 14 residues. Per the germline V gene, CDR1 is SGHRS and CDR2 is YFSETQ. Here the CDR3 DNA reads TGCGCCAGCAGCTGGACGGCTAACACCGGGGAGCTGTTTTTT. This sequence encodes CASSWTANTGELFF. The whole variable domain, remainder taken from reference TRBV5-1 and TRBJ2-2, is KAGVTQTPRYLIKTRGQQVTLSCSPISGHRSVSWYQQTPGQGLQFLFEYFSETQRNKGNFPGRFSGRQFSNSRSEMNVSTLELGDSALYLCASSWTANTGELFFGEGSRLTVL.

The sample holds a few counts of this clonotype. The chain carries TRBV28 and TRBJ2-5; D is perhaps TRBD2 (5 bases). V was shortened by 5 bases and J by 0 bases, with 13 bases between the two germline ends. The CDR3 is 15 residues long. Germline V gene sequence: CDR1 MDHEN, CDR2 SYDVKM. The CDR3 sequence: CASSPHWEYQETQYF. The CDR3 DNA sequence: TGTGCCAGCAGTCCCCACTGGGAGTACCAAGAGACCCAGTACTTC.

Only a few counts were recorded for this clonotype. CDR3 DNA: TGCGCCAGCAGCCAGGACTATAGGGGAGAGACCCAGTACTTC. The encoded protein is CASSQDYRGETQYF. The chain has TRBV4-3 and TRBJ2-5; D perhaps matches TRBD2 (6 bases). Germline CDR1 is LGHNA and CDR2 is YSLEER. Trimming stripped 3 bases from V and 4 bases from J, with 12 bases between. The CDR3 loop spans 14 amino acids.

This clonotype has more than one count but fewer than ten. V gene TRBV28 combines with J gene TRBJ1-2; 9 positions agree with TRBD1. Trimming took 8 bases from V and 5 from J; bases not matched to a gene: 3. CDR3 length: 12 residues. Germline CDR1 and CDR2: MDHEN and SYDVKM. The CDR3 loop reads CASLDRGYGYTF. The CDR3, as DNA: TGTGCCAGCCTCGACAGGGGGTATGGCTACACCTTC.

This clonotype was recorded a few times. The CDR3 DNA is TGCAGTGCTAGACTTGGACACACACCCCAAGAGACCCAGTACTTC. Protein: CSARLGHTPQETQYF. The genes are TRBV20-1 and TRBJ2-5; a weak D match, TRBD1 (5 bases). Deletions cut 2 bases from V and 1 base from J, with 14 bases between. The CDR3 is 15 amino acids. The germline gives CDR1 DFQATT, CDR2 SNEGSKA (reference sequence).

The chain couples TRBV7-6 to TRBJ2-1, with D perhaps matching TRBD1 or TRBD2 (5 bases each). V was trimmed by 1 base and J by 10 bases, leaving 17 bases between them. The length of the CDR3 is 15 residues. Germline V lookup: CDR1 SGHVS, CDR2 FNYEAQ. CDR3 sequence reads: CASSLVGVGNEEQFF. CDR3 bases: TGTGCCAGCAGCTTAGTAGGGGTCGGGAATGAGGAGCAGTTCTTC.

V gene TRBV6-5 combines with J gene TRBJ2-7; the D gene is possibly TRBD1 (6 bases). Trimming pared 2 bases from V and 1 base from J, leaving 9 bases between. Germline V gene sequence: CDR1 MNHEY, CDR2 SVGAGI. The CDR3 is made up of 14 amino acids. The CDR3 DNA follows: TGTGCCAGCAGTTACGGGCAGGGGTCCTACGAGCAGTACTTC. Translation: CASSYGQGSYEQYF.

This clonotype came up a few times. This sequence joins TRBV7-4 and TRBJ2-5; D may match TRBD1 or TRBD2 (5 bases each). Trimming removed 5 bases from V and 4 bases from J, with 14 bases in between. The CDR3 runs 14 residues. Germline CDR1 SGHVT, CDR2 SQSDAQ. The CDR3 spells CASSIDAGGETQYF. As DNA, the CDR3 is TGTGCCAGCAGCATAGACGCTGGGGGAGAGACCCAGTACTTC.

There are a few counts of this clonotype. V usage is TRBV20-1 and J usage is TRBJ1-1; D is possibly TRBD1 (6 bases). The CDR3 runs 14 residues. Trimming stripped 0 bases from V and 7 bases from J, with 15 bases between. Germline V gene sequence: CDR1 DFQATT, CDR2 SNEGSKA (reference sequence). Written as DNA, the CDR3 is TGCAGTGCTAGAGATAGGGGGTTCCAACGTGAAGCTTTCTTT. Encoded protein: CSARDRGFQREAFF.

The rearrangement uses TRBV29-1 and TRBJ2-1; TRBD1 agrees at 10 bases. V lost 5 bases to trimming and J lost 7 bases; unmatched junction nucleotides: 5. This CDR3 is 13 amino acids long. Germline V gene sequence: CDR1 SQVTM, CDR2 ANQGSEA. CDR3 sequence: CSVFGQGGNEQFF. The CDR3 nucleotides read TGCAGCGTTTTCGGACAGGGGGGTAATGAGCAGTTCTTC.

The CDR3: CASRPPGGGGYGYTF. Written as DNA, the CDR3 is TGTGCCAGCAGGCCCCCGGGGGGGGGGGGGTATGGCTACACCTTC. The V gene is TRBV7-2, the J gene TRBJ1-2, with D possibly TRBD1 on 5 matching bases. The CDR3 spans 15 residues. CDR1 SGHTA and CDR2 FQGNSA come from the germline V gene. V was shortened by 6 bases and J by 5 bases, with 19 bases between the two germline ends.

This sequence joins TRBV7-6 and TRBJ2-5, with 10 bases identical to TRBD2. The length of the CDR3 is 16 residues. The germline V gene encodes CDR1 SGHVS and CDR2 FNYEAQ. V was pared by 3 bases and J by 7 bases, with 11 bases of the junction left unmatched. CDR3 nucleotides: TGTGCCAGCAGCTTGGGATTAGCGGGGGGCGAGAGGACCCAGTACTTC. Residues: CASSLGLAGGERTQYF.

This clonotype was found many times. The V call is TRBV7-8, the J call TRBJ2-7, with unresolved D. Germline values: CDR1 SGHVS, CDR2 FQNEAQ. The CDR3 sequence is 13 residues long. V dropped 1 base and J dropped 2 bases, with 6 bases sitting between them. CDR3 residues: CASSLGSTYEQYF. The CDR3 DNA is TGTGCCAGCAGCTTAGGCAGTACCTACGAGCAGTACTTC.

The rearrangement joins TRBV12-3 or TRBV12-4 to TRBJ1-1; D might be TRBD1 (6 bases). This CDR3 comprises 13 residues. Trimming pared 3 bases from V and 5 bases from J, leaving 10 bases between. The DNA for the CDR3 is TGTGCCAGCAGTTTTACAGGGCAAACTGAAGCTTTCTTT. It codes for CASSFTGQTEAFF.

At least ten counts were recorded for this clonotype. V gene TRBV28 combines with J gene TRBJ1-3; no clear D. The V end was cut by 6 bases, the J end by 0 bases, with 15 bases between. The CDR3 consists of 16 residues. Germline CDR1 MDHEN, CDR2 SYDVKM. This CDR3 reads CASSSYSLSSGNTIYF. The CDR3 coding sequence is TGTGCCAGCAGCTCTTATTCCCTTAGCTCTGGAAACACCATATATTTT.

This clonotype was found a few times. The chain employs TRBV6-2 or TRBV6-3 and TRBJ2-6; D remains ambiguous. Germline V gives CDR1 MNHEY, CDR2 SVGEGT. V dropped 7 bases and J dropped 2 bases, with 9 bases sitting between them. The CDR3 totals 14 residues. This chain's CDR3 is CASTDPPGANVLTF. Here the CDR3 DNA reads TGTGCCAGCACAGATCCCCCTGGGGCCAACGTCCTGACTTTC.

This clonotype was picked up one time. The CDR3 region is CAIRGLAGVEQFF. DNA of the CDR3: TGTGCCATCAGGGGACTAGCGGGAGTTGAGCAGTTCTTC. This chain links TRBV10-3 with TRBJ2-1; 14 positions agree with TRBD2. CDR3 length equals 13 residues. The J segment lost 9 bases and the V segment lost 6 bases, leaving 1 base of the junction unmatched. The germline gives CDR1 ENHRY, CDR2 SYGVKD.

In its sample, this clonotype was seen a few times. This chain connects TRBV24-1 to TRBJ2-3; 16 bases agree with TRBD2. CDR1 KGHDR and CDR2 SFDVKD come from the germline V gene. The CDR3 length is 17 residues. V lost 0 bases, J lost 5 bases, and 1 base stayed unmatched. CDR3 in DNA: TGTGCCACCAGTGATTTGGGGACTAGCGGGGGGGGAGATACGCAGTATTTT. Translation: CATSDLGTSGGGDTQYF.